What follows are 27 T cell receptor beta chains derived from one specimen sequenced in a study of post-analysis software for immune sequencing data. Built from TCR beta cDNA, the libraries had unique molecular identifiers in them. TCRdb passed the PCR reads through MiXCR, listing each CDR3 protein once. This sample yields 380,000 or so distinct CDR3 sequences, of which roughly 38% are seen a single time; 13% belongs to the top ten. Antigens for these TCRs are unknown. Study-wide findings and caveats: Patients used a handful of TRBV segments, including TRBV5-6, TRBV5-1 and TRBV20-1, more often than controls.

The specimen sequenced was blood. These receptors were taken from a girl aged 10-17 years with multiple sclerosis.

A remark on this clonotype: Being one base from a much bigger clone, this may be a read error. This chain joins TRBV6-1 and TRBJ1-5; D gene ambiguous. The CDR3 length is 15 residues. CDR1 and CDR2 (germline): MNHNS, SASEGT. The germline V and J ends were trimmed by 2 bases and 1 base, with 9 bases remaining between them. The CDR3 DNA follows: TGTGCCAGCAGTGAATCTTGGAGCAGCAATCAGCCCCAGCATTTT. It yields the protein CASSESWSSNQPQHF.

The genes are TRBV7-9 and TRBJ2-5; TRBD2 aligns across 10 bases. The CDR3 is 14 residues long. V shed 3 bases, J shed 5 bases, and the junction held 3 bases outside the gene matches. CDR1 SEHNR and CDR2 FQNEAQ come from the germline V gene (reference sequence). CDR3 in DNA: TGTGCCAGCAGCTTGAGCGGGGGGGTGGAGACCCAGTACTTC. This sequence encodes CASSLSGGVETQYF.

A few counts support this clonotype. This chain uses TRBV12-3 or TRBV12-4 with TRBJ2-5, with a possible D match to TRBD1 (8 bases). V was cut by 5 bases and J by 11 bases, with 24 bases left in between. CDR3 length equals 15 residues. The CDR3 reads CASSHGQGGAGEQYF. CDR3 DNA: TGTGCCAGCAGTCACGGACAGGGAGGGGCCGGGGAGCAGTACTTC.

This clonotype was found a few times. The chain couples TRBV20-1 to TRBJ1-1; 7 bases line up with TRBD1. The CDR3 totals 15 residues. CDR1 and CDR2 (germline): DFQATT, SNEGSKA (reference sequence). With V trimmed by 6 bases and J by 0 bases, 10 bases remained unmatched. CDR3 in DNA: TGCAGTGCCCAGGGACAGCGAGCTATGAACACTGAAGCTTTCTTT. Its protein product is CSAQGQRAMNTEAFF.

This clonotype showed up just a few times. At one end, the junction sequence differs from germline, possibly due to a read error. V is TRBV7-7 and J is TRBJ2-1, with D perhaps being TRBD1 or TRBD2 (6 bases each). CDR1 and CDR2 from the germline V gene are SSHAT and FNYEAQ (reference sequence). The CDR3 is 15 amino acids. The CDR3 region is CASSPDGGGWNEQFF. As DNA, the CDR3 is TGTGCTAGCAGCCCCGACGGAGGGGGGTGGAATGAGCAGTTCTTC.

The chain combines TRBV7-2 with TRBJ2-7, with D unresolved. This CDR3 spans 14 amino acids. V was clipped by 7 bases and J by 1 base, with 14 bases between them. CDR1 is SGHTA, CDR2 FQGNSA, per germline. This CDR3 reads CASNNIPGSYEQYF. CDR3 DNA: TGTGCCAGCAACAATATACCCGGTTCCTACGAGCAGTACTTC.

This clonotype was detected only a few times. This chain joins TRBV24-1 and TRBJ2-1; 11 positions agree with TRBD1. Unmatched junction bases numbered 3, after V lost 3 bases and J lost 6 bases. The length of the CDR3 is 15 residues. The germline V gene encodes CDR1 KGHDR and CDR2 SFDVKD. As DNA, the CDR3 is TGTGCCACCAGTGATATCGGGACAGGGGGCAATGAGCAGTTCTTC. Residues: CATSDIGTGGNEQFF.

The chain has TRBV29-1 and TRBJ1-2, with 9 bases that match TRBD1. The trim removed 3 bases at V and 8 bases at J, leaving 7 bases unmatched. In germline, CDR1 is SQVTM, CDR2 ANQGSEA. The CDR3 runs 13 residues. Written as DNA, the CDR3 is TGCAGCGTTGAGAACAGGGGGCGCGGGGGCTACACCTTC. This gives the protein CSVENRGRGGYTF.

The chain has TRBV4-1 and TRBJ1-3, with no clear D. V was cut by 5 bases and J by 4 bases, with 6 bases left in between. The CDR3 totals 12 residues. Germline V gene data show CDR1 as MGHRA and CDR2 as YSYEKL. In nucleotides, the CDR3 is TGCGCCAGCAGCGTTTACGGAAACACCATATATTTT. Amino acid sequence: CASSVYGNTIYF.

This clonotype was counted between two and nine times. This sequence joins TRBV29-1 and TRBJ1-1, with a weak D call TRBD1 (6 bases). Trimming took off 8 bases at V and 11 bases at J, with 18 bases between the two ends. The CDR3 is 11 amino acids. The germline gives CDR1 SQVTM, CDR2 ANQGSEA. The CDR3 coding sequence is TGCAGCTTCAATTGGGGGACAACTGCTTTCTTT. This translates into CSFNWGTTAFF.

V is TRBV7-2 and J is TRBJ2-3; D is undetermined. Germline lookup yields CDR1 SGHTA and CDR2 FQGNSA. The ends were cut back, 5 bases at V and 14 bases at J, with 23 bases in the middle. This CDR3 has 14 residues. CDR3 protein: CASSAPGPSSPTYF. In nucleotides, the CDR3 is TGTGCCAGCAGCGCCCCTGGACCATCATCCCCAACGTATTTT.

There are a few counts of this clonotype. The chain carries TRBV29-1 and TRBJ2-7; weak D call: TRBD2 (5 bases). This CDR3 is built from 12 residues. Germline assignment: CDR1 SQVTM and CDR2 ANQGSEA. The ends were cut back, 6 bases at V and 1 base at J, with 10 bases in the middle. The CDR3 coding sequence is TGCAGCGTGGCCACTAGATCCTACGAGCAGTACTTC. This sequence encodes CSVATRSYEQYF.

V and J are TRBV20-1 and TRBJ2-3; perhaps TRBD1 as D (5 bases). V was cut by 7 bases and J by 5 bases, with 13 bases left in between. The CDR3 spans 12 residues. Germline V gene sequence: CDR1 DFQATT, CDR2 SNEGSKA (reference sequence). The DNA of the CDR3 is TGCAGTGTTGTGGGGCGGATAGATACGCAGTATTTT. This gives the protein CSVVGRIDTQYF.

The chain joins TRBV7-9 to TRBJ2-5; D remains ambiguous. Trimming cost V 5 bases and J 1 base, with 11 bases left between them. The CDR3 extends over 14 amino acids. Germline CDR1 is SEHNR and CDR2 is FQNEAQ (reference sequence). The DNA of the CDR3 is TGTGCCAGCAGCGAAGACCAGATCCAAGAGACCCAGTACTTC. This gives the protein CASSEDQIQETQYF.

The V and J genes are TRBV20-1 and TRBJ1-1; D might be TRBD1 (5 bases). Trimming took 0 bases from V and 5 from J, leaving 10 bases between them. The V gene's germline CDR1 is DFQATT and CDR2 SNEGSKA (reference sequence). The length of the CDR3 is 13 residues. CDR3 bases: TGCAGTGCTAGAGATGCGGGGGGAACTGAAGCTTTCTTT. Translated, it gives CSARDAGGTEAFF.

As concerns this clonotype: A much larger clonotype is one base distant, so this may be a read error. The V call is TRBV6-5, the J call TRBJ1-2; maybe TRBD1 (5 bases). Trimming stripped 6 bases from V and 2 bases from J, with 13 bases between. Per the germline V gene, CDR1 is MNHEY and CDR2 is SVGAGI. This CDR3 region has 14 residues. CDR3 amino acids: CASSHGEGNYGYTF. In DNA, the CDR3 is TGTGCCAGCAGCCACGGAGAGGGGAACTATGGCTACACCTTC.

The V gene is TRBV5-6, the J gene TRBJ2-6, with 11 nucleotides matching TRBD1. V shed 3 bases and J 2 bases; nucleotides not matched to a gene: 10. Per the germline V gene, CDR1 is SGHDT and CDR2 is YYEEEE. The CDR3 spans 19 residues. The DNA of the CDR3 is TGTGCCAGCAGCTCCCTCGGGACAGGGGGGCGAACTGGGGCCAACGTCCTGACTTTC. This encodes CASSSLGTGGRTGANVLTF.

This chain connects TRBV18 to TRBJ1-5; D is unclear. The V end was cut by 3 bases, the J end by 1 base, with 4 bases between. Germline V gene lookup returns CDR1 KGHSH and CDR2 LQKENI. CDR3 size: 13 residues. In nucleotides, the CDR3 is TGTGCCAGCTCACCGCGAAGCAATCAGCCCCAGCATTTT. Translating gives CASSPRSNQPQHF.

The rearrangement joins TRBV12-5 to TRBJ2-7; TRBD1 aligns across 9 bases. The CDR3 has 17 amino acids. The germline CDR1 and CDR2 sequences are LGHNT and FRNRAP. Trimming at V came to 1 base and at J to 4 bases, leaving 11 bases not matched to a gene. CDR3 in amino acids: CASGLDAPGQGLYEQYF. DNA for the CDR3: TGTGCTAGTGGTTTGGACGCCCCGGGACAGGGTCTTTACGAGCAGTACTTC.

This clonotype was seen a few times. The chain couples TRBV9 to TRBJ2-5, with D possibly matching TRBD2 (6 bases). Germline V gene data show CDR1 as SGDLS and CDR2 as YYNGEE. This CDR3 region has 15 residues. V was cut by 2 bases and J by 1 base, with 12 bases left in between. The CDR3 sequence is CASSVLGTSQETQYF. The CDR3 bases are TGTGCCAGCAGCGTCCTTGGGACTTCCCAAGAGACCCAGTACTTC. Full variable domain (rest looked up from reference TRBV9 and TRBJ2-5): DSGVTQTPKHLITATGQRVTLRCSPRSGDLSVYWYQQSLDQGLQFLIQYYNGEERAKGNILERFSAQQFPDLHSELNLSSLELGDSALYFCASSVLGTSQETQYFGPGTRLLVL.

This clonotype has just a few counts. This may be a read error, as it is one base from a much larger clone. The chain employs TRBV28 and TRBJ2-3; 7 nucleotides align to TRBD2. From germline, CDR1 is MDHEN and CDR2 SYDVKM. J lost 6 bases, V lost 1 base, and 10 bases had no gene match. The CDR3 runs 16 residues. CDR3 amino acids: CASSLSRAGRRDTQYF. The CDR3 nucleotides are TGTGCCAGCAGTTTATCACGAGCGGGGCGGAGGGATACGCAGTATTTT. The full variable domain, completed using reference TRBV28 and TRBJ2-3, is DVKVTQSSRYLVKRTGEKVFLECVQDMDHENMFWYRQDPGLGLRLIYFSYDVKMKEKGDIPEGYSVSREKKERFSLILESASTNQTSMYLCASSLSRAGRRDTQYFGPGTRLTVL.

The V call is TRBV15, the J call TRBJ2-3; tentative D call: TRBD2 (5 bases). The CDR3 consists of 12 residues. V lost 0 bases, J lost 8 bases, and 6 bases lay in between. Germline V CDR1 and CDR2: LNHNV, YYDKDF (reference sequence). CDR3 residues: CATSREEATQYF. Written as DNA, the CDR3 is TGTGCCACCAGCAGAGAGGAGGCTACGCAGTATTTT.

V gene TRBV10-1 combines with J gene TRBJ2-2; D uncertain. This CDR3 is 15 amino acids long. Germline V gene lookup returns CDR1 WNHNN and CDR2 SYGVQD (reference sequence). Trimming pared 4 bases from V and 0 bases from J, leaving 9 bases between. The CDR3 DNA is TGCGCCAGCAGTGGTCCAGAAGCGAACACCGGGGAGCTGTTTTTT. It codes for CASSGPEANTGELFF.

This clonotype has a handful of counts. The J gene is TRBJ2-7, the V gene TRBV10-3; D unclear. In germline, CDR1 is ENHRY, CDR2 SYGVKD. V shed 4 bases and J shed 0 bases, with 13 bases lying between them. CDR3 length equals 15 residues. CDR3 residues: CAISGIGDHSYEQYF. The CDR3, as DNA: TGTGCCATCAGTGGGATTGGTGATCACTCCTACGAGCAGTACTTC.

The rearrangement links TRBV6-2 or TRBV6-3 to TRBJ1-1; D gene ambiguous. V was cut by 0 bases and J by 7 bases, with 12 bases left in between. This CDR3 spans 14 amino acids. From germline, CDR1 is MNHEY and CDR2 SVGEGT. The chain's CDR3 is CASSYSGGWSEAFF. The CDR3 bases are TGTGCCAGCAGTTACTCGGGTGGTTGGAGTGAAGCTTTCTTT.

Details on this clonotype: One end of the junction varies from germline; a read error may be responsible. CDR3 sequence: CVSSLGTADLYGYTF. In DNA form, the CDR3 reads TGTGTCAGCAGTTTAGGGACGGCGGATCTCTATGGCTACACCTTC. The chain joins TRBV12-3 or TRBV12-4 to TRBJ1-2; tentative D call: TRBD1 (5 bases). The CDR3 runs to 15 residues.

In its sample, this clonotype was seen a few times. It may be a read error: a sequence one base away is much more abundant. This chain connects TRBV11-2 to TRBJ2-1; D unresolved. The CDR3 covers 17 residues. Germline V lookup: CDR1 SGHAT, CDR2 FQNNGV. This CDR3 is CANSSRPSRLGYNEQFF. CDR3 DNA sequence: TGTGCCAACAGCTCCCGGCCGTCGAGACTCGGCTACAATGAGCAGTTCTTC.